These 32 T cell receptor beta chains came from one sample sequenced in a study of T-cell memory formation after mild COVID-19. TCRdb recomputed calls from the 5' RACE reads with MiXCR, one row per CDR3 protein. Seen here are 45,000 to 50,000 distinct CDR3 sequences, approximately 8% observed once, and the top ten hold approximately 1.4%. Sequencing was carried out using PBMCs or a T cell subset sorted from them (not recorded which). The receptor set was obtained from a man younger than 35 who had mild COVID-19 (a few samples of this study predate the infection). Cell type and time point are not known.

This clonotype occurred a few times. The rearrangement joins TRBV6-5 to TRBJ1-2; D possibly corresponds to TRBD1 (5 bases). Germline CDR1 is MNHEY and CDR2 is SVGAGI. Trimming removed 6 bases from V and 5 bases from J, with 16 bases in between. The CDR3 contains 14 residues. The CDR3 sequence: CASSLDPRVYGYTF. CDR3 DNA sequence: TGTGCCAGCAGCCTGGATCCCAGGGTATATGGCTACACCTTC.

There are a few counts of this clonotype. This chain links TRBV29-1 with TRBJ1-1; D gene unclear. The CDR3 extends over 13 amino acids. Per germline, CDR1 SQVTM and CDR2 ANQGSEA. V was trimmed by 1 base and J by 4 bases, leaving 10 bases between them. CDR3 loop: CSVEVGIGTEAFF. In nucleotides, the CDR3 is TGCAGCGTTGAAGTGGGGATCGGCACTGAAGCTTTCTTT.

This clonotype was picked up a small number of times. This chain uses TRBV25-1 with TRBJ1-5, with D tentatively TRBD1 (6 bases). Trimming stripped 3 bases from V and 2 bases from J, with 8 bases between. CDR1 is MGHDK, CDR2 SYGVNS, per germline. The CDR3 has 14 amino acids. CDR3 loop: CASSESGGNQPQHF. The CDR3 bases are TGTGCCAGCAGTGAGTCAGGGGGCAATCAGCCCCAGCATTTT.

This clonotype was seen ten or more times. This chain joins TRBV7-9 and TRBJ2-3, with D possibly TRBD1 on 6 matching bases. The V end lost 1 base, the J end lost 4 bases, and 12 bases lay between the germline ends. This CDR3 has 15 residues. Looked up from germline, CDR1 is SEHNR and CDR2 is FQNEAQ (reference sequence). For the CDR3, the DNA is TGTGCCAGCAGCTTAGGCCAGGGGCGCCCAGATACGCAGTATTTT. This gives the protein CASSLGQGRPDTQYF.

This clonotype has more than one count but fewer than ten. The chain is built from TRBV5-1 and TRBJ2-2, with D possibly TRBD2 on 6 matching bases. Deletions cut 4 bases from V and 0 bases from J, with 10 bases between. The CDR3 has 15 amino acids. CDR1 SGHRS and CDR2 YFSETQ come from the germline V gene. DNA of the CDR3: TGCGCCAGCAGCCGTACGGGGGCGAACACCGGGGAGCTGTTTTTT. Protein sequence: CASSRTGANTGELFF.

V is TRBV12-3 or TRBV12-4 and J is TRBJ1-1; D possibly corresponds to TRBD1 (5 bases). Trimming left V 3 bases short and J 4 bases short, with 12 bases between. The length of the CDR3 is 14 residues. The CDR3 sequence: CASSFSPGGTEAFF. The CDR3 DNA is TGTGCCAGCAGTTTTTCTCCCGGGGGCACTGAAGCTTTCTTT.

This clonotype has a handful of counts. The V and J genes are TRBV4-1 and TRBJ2-1; 8 bases match TRBD1. With 1 base clipped from V and 6 bases from J, the junction kept 5 bases outside the gene matches. The length of the CDR3 is 15 residues. Per germline, CDR1 MGHRA and CDR2 YSYEKL. CDR3 DNA sequence: TGCGCCAGCAGCCAAGGGACAGGGTGGGGCAATGAGCAGTTCTTC. Amino acids: CASSQGTGWGNEQFF.

This clonotype was counted a few times. This chain links TRBV5-1 with TRBJ1-3; a weak D match, TRBD1 (6 bases). CDR1 is SGHRS, CDR2 YFSETQ, per germline. The ends were cut back, 1 base at V and 8 bases at J, with 16 bases in the middle. This CDR3 contains 15 residues. CDR3 in amino acids: CASSLFGGRGDTIYF. The DNA of the CDR3 is TGCGCCAGCAGCTTGTTTGGCGGCAGGGGTGACACCATATATTTT.

This clonotype was picked up many times. The chain carries TRBV7-2 and TRBJ2-7; no clear D gene. The V end lost 0 bases, the J end lost 3 bases, and 6 bases lay between the germline ends. The germline gives CDR1 SGHTA, CDR2 FQGNSA. This CDR3 is 13 amino acids long. For the CDR3, the DNA is TGTGCCAGCAGCTTAGCCGACGGCTACGAGCAGTACGTC. Translation gives CASSLADGYEQYV.

This clonotype occurred many times. The chain uses TRBV12-3 or TRBV12-4 and TRBJ2-5; 7 positions match TRBD2. The CDR3 is 14 residues long. J gave up 4 bases and V 6 bases, and 8 bases lay outside the gene matches. For the CDR3, the DNA is TGTGCCAGCAGCCCGAATGGCGGGGGAGAGACCCAGTACTTC. Amino acid sequence: CASSPNGGGETQYF.

This clonotype was detected only a few times. This sequence joins TRBV7-9 and TRBJ1-6; D might be TRBD1 (5 bases). This CDR3 has 14 residues. Germline values: CDR1 SEHNR, CDR2 FQNEAQ (reference sequence). The germline V and J ends were trimmed by 8 bases and 0 bases, with 8 bases remaining between them. As DNA, the CDR3 is TGTGCCAGCCAGGGAAGCTCCTATAATTCACCCCTCCACTTT. It translates to CASQGSSYNSPLHF.

This clonotype was seen repeatedly, ten times or more. The chain joins TRBV12-3 or TRBV12-4 to TRBJ1-1; the D gene is possibly TRBD1 (6 bases). The CDR3 spans 15 residues. Trimming left V 0 bases short and J 3 bases short, with 11 bases between. The CDR3 protein is CASSLAGRGYTEAFF. The DNA of the CDR3 is TGTGCCAGCAGTTTAGCGGGCAGGGGCTACACTGAAGCTTTCTTT.

This clonotype was detected ten times or more. The chain links TRBV3-1 to TRBJ2-5, with 8 bases that match TRBD2. CDR1 is LGHDT, CDR2 YNNKEL, per germline (reference sequence). Trimming took 4 bases from V and 1 from J; bases not matched to a gene: 8. This CDR3 is 16 amino acids long. Here the CDR3 DNA reads TGTGCCAGCAGCCGCGGGGTAGCGGGGCTCCAAGAGACCCAGTACTTC. It translates to CASSRGVAGLQETQYF.

At least ten counts were recorded for this clonotype. The genes are TRBV12-3 or TRBV12-4 and TRBJ1-5, with D hard to call. The length of the CDR3 is 14 residues. V lost 3 bases and J 4 bases, leaving 10 bases between the germline ends. The CDR3 region is CASSFWGVNQPQHF. In nucleotides, the CDR3 is TGTGCCAGCAGTTTTTGGGGAGTGAATCAGCCCCAGCATTTT.

This clonotype showed up many times. The chain employs TRBV7-2 and TRBJ2-3; the D is unclear. Germline V gene sequence: CDR1 SGHTA, CDR2 FQGNSA. V lost 3 bases and J lost 6, with 10 bases in between. The CDR3 consists of 13 residues. The DNA for the CDR3 is TGTGCCAGCAGCTTGGGCAATAGGGATACGCAGTATTTT. Amino acid sequence: CASSLGNRDTQYF.

This chain uses TRBV5-1 with TRBJ2-7, with TRBD1 matching over 9 bases. V dropped 2 bases and J dropped 6; count of bases not matched to a gene: 12. The germline V gene encodes CDR1 SGHRS and CDR2 YFSETQ. This CDR3 contains 16 residues. The CDR3 sequence is CASSFFGTGNLGEQYF. CDR3 nucleotide sequence: TGCGCCAGCAGCTTTTTCGGGACAGGGAATTTGGGCGAGCAGTACTTC.

In its sample, this clonotype was seen a few times. The chain combines TRBV20-1 with TRBJ1-6, with 8 nucleotides matching TRBD1. V dropped 3 bases and J dropped 15; count of bases not matched to a gene: 13. The germline V gene encodes CDR1 DFQATT and CDR2 SNEGSKA (reference sequence). The CDR3 sequence is 14 residues long. CDR3 bases: TGCAGTGCTAGGGCAGGACAGGGCCCATTTCACCTCCACTTT. Residues: CSARAGQGPFHLHF.

In this sample, this clonotype turned up a few times. This chain connects TRBV20-1 to TRBJ2-3; D is perhaps TRBD2 (6 bases). Trimming removed 5 bases from V and 0 bases from J, with 9 bases in between. The germline V gene encodes CDR1 DFQATT and CDR2 SNEGSKA (reference sequence). This CDR3 has 13 amino acids. The CDR3, as DNA: TGCAGTGCTGCGGGGATTAGCACAGATACGCAGTATTTT. Its translation is CSAAGISTDTQYF.

This clonotype was seen only a few times. The junction and the germline gene differ at one end; a read error may be behind it. The chain combines TRBV20-1 with TRBJ2-2; D may be TRBD1 or TRBD2 (5 bases each). Looked up from germline, CDR1 is DFQATT and CDR2 is SNEGSKA (reference sequence). This CDR3 region has 14 residues. DNA of the CDR3: TGCAGTGCTTCCAGGGACGGGAACGCCGGGGAGCTGTTTTTT. Its protein is CSASRDGNAGELFF.

The chain is built from TRBV4-3 and TRBJ2-1; perhaps D is TRBD1 or TRBD2 (5 bases each). The CDR3 spans 14 residues. Trimming left V 0 bases short and J 7 bases short, with 10 bases between. From germline, CDR1 is LGHNA and CDR2 YSLEER. The CDR3 region is CASSQESWGNEQFF. The CDR3 nucleotides are TGCGCCAGCAGCCAAGAAAGTTGGGGGAATGAGCAGTTCTTC.

CDR3 sequence (DNA): TGTGCCAGCAGCCGACAGGATTTGGACACCGGGGAGCTGTTTTTT. Protein: CASSRQDLDTGELFF. The chain combines TRBV7-2 with TRBJ2-2; D is possibly TRBD1 (6 bases). CDR3 length: 15 amino acids. The germline gives CDR1 SGHTA, CDR2 FQGNSA. Between the trimmed V and J ends, which lost 5 bases and 3 bases, there was a span of 13 bases. Filled out from reference TRBV7-2 and TRBJ2-2, the complete variable domain reads GAGVSQSPSNKVTEKGKDVELRCDPISGHTALYWYRQSLGQGLEFLIYFQGNSAPDKSGLPSDRFSAERTGGSVSTLTIQRTQQEDSAVYLCASSRQDLDTGELFFGEGSRLTVL.

At least ten counts were recorded for this clonotype. This chain links TRBV12-3 or TRBV12-4 with TRBJ2-3; TRBD1 might be the D (8 bases). V dropped 11 bases and J dropped 2 bases, with 20 bases sitting between them. This CDR3 has 15 residues. The CDR3 is CALRRGTGTTDTQYF. DNA for the CDR3: TGTGCCCTTCGGCGGGGGACAGGCACCACAGATACGCAGTATTTT.

The sample holds many counts of this clonotype. The chain couples TRBV5-1 to TRBJ2-3, with unresolved D. The germline V gene encodes CDR1 SGHRS and CDR2 YFSETQ. The CDR3 contains 11 residues. Trimming cost V 5 bases and J 4 bases, with 5 bases left between them. CDR3 DNA: TGCGCCAGCAGGCAAGCAGATACGCAGTATTTT. Encoded protein: CASRQADTQYF.

Only one count was recorded for this clonotype. The CDR3 DNA reads TGTGCCAGCAGCTTAAAATCTGACATTCAGTACTTC. Amino acids: CASSLKSDIQYF. V gene TRBV7-2 combines with J gene TRBJ2-4; D gene ambiguous. CDR3 size: 12 residues. Germline assignment: CDR1 SGHTA and CDR2 FQGNSA. Trimming left V 2 bases short and J 8 bases short, with 7 bases between.

This clonotype appeared a few times. This rearrangement joins TRBV7-2 to TRBJ1-1; D possibly corresponds to TRBD1 (6 bases). V was pared by 5 bases and J by 5 bases, with 18 bases between. There are 15 residues in the CDR3. The germline V gene has CDR1 SGHTA and CDR2 FQGNSA. CDR3 DNA sequence: TGTGCCAGCAGCCCTGATGCGGGGGCTGGTACTGAAGCTTTCTTT. Its translation: CASSPDAGAGTEAFF. The variable domain in full, with the rest retrieved from reference TRBV7-2 and TRBJ1-1, is GAGVSQSPSNKVTEKGKDVELRCDPISGHTALYWYRQSLGQGLEFLIYFQGNSAPDKSGLPSDRFSAERTGGSVSTLTIQRTQQEDSAVYLCASSPDAGAGTEAFFGQGTRLTVV.

V and J are TRBV20-1 and TRBJ2-5, with TRBD2 as a possible D gene (5 bases). Germline V gene lookup returns CDR1 DFQATT and CDR2 SNEGSKA (reference sequence). This CDR3 is 12 amino acids long. Trimming shortened V by 6 bases and J by 7 bases, and 15 bases separated the two germline ends. CDR3 protein: CSASGSVGTQYF. CDR3 nucleotides: TGCAGTGCCTCGGGATCGGTCGGGACCCAGTACTTC.

A few counts support this clonotype. The rearrangement links TRBV10-3 to TRBJ2-2; 8 bases agree with TRBD1. This CDR3 is 17 amino acids long. From germline, CDR1 is ENHRY and CDR2 SYGVKD. The V segment lost 4 bases and the J segment 6 bases; nucleotides outside the gene matches: 13. In DNA, the CDR3 is TGTGCCATCAGTGTACGAGGGCAGGGGGCGGCGGCCGGGGAGCTGTTTTTT. Protein: CAISVRGQGAAAGELFF.

This clonotype was found many times. This chain uses TRBV15 with TRBJ2-5; D might be TRBD2 (7 bases). Germline V gene lookup returns CDR1 LNHNV and CDR2 YYDKDF (reference sequence). V shed 0 bases and J shed 5 bases, with 16 bases lying between them. The CDR3 consists of 16 residues. CDR3 amino acids: CATSRDRIQGGETQYF. CDR3 DNA: TGTGCCACCAGCAGAGACCGTATACAGGGAGGGGAGACCCAGTACTTC.

This clonotype was observed many times. The V call is TRBV5-1, the J call TRBJ2-5; tentative D call: TRBD1 (5 bases). CDR3 length: 15 amino acids. Germline-derived CDR1 and CDR2 are SGHRS and YFSETQ. Trimming shortened V by 0 bases and J by 5 bases, and 14 bases separated the two germline ends. This chain's CDR3 is CASSLEPGPVETQYF. For the CDR3, the DNA is TGCGCCAGCAGCTTGGAGCCAGGGCCGGTGGAGACCCAGTACTTC.

V usage is TRBV5-1 and J usage is TRBJ2-1, with 10 bases fitting TRBD1. The CDR3 consists of 14 residues. Per germline, CDR1 SGHRS and CDR2 YFSETQ. V lost 0 bases, J lost 7 bases, and 1 base stayed unmatched. Here the CDR3 DNA reads TGCGCCAGCAGCTTGGGGACAGGGGGAAATGAGCAGTTCTTC. Translated: CASSLGTGGNEQFF.

This clonotype was seen a handful of times. The CDR3 here is CASSRNQGNYGYTF. CDR3 in DNA: TGTGCCAGCAGCAGAAACCAGGGGAACTATGGCTACACCTTC. The rearrangement uses TRBV7-2 and TRBJ1-2, with a weak D call TRBD1 (6 bases). V was clipped by 5 bases and J by 2 bases, with 12 bases between them. The CDR3 consists of 14 residues. Germline V lookup: CDR1 SGHTA, CDR2 FQGNSA.

V gene TRBV7-2 combines with J gene TRBJ1-1; D unclear. CDR3 size: 13 residues. Trimming took 5 bases from V and 2 from J, leaving 9 bases between them. CDR1 is SGHTA and CDR2 is FQGNSA in the germline V gene. The CDR3 sequence: CASSKTDNTEAFF. CDR3 DNA: TGTGCCAGCAGCAAGACCGACAACACTGAAGCTTTCTTT.